Below, one TCR beta chain is given with its context. These data come from a study of control samples from healthy donors and cancer patients. TCRdb's table, derived via immunoSEQ multiplex PCR, lists solely in-frame clones and lacks some. The data show 100,000 to 150,000 clones, more than 80% seen once. The CDR3 consists of 12 residues. The V and J ends lost 2 bases and 7 bases respectively, with 7 bases between them. Sequenced input: blood. The TCR sequence derives from a man aged 35 to 55 in good health. The chain carries TRBV12-3 or TRBV12-4 and TRBJ2-3; no reliable D call. The CDR3 region is CASSLQFNTQYF. DNA of the CDR3: TGTGCCAGCAGTTTACAATTTAATACGCAGTATTTT.